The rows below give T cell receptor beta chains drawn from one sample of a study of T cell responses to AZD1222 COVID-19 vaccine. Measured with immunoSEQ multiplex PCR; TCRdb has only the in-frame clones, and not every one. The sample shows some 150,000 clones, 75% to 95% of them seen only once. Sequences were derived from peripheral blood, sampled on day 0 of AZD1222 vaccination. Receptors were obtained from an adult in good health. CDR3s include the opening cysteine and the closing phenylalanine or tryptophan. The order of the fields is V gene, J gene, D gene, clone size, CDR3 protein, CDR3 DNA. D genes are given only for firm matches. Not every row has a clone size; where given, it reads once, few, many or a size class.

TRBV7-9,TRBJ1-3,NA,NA,CASSSERLAAGNTIYF,TGTGCCAGCAGCTCCGAAAGACTAGCGGCGGGAAACACCATATATTTT
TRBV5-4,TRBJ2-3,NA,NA,CASSLFGQTHTQYF,TGTGCCAGCAGCTTGTTCGGCCAGACGCATACGCAGTATTTT
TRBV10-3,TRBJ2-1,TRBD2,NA,CANSRAGGRYNEQFF,TGTGCCAACTCCCGAGCGGGGGGGCGCTACAATGAGCAGTTCTTC
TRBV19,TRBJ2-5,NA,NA,CASSIDAGTSETQYF,TGTGCCAGTAGTATTGACGCTGGCACTTCAGAGACCCAGTACTTC
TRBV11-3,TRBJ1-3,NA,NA,CASSFLRNSGNTIYF,TGTGCCAGCAGCTTTTTGAGGAATAGTGGAAACACCATATATTTT
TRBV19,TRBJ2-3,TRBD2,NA,CATARGGSTDTQYF,TGTGCCACCGCGCGGGGGGGAAGCACAGATACGCAGTATTTT
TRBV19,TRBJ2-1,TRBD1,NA,CASSTLGQGWLEQFF,TGTGCCAGTAGTACCCTGGGACAGGGGTGGCTTGAGCAGTTCTTC
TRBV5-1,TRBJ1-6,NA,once,CASSTDSYNSPLHF,TGCGCCAGCAGTACAGATTCCTATAATTCACCCCTCCACTTT
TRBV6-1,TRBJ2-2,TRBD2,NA,CASSEPGLAGGPGTGELFF,TGTGCCAGCAGTGAGCCGGGACTAGCGGGGGGGCCGGGCACCGGGGAGCTGTTTTTT
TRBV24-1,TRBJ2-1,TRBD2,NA,CATSAVQGRGDEQFF,TGTGCCACCAGTGCTGTTCAGGGGCGGGGGGATGAGCAGTTCTTC
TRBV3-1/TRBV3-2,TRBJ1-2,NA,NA,CASSPLGGAYGYTF,TGTGCCAGCAGCCCGCTCGGGGGGGCCTATGGCTACACCTTC
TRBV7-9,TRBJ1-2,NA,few,CASTLVGGNGYTF,TGTGCCAGCACCCTCGTAGGGGGGAACGGCTACACCTTC
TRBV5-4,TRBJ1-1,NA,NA,CASSLEVAGDTEAFF,TGTGCCAGCAGCTTGGAAGTGGCAGGGGACACTGAAGCTTTCTTT
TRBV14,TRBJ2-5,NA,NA,CASSQDLRGLETQYF,TGTGCCAGCAGCCAAGATCTTCGGGGACTAGAGACCCAGTACTTC
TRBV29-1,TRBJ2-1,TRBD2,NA,CSVETMRREAEQFF,TGCAGCGTTGAGACAATGAGACGGGAGGCTGAGCAGTTCTTC
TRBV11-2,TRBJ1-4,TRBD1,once,CASSAGTGVEKLFF,TGTGCCAGCAGCGCCGGGACAGGGGTTGAAAAACTGTTTTTT
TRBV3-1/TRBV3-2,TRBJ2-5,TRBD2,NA,CASSLRTSKETQYF,TGTGCCAGCAGCCTCCGGACTAGCAAGGAGACCCAGTACTTC
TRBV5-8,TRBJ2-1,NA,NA,CASSFSLNEQFF,TGTGCCAGCAGCTTTAGCCTCAATGAGCAGTTCTTC
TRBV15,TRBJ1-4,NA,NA,CATSRGSLNEKLFF,TGTGCCACCAGCAGAGGTTCCCTTAATGAAAAACTGTTTTTT
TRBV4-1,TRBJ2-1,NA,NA,CASKHRNQQFF,TGCGCCAGCAAGCACCGGAATCAGCAGTTCTTC
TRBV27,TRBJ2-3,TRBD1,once,CASRDRVGYSTDTQYF,TGTGCCAGCAGGGACAGGGTGGGCTATAGCACAGATACGCAGTATTTT
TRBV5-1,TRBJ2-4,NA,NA,CASSFHERKENIQYF,TGCGCCAGCAGCTTTCACGAGCGGAAAGAAAACATTCAGTACTTC
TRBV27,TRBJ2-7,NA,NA,CASSLSMTYEQYF,TGTGCCAGCAGTTTATCGATGACCTACGAGCAGTACTTC
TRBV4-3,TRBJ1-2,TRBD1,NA,CASSQSDRGPGYGYTF,TGCGCCAGCAGCCAATCCGACAGGGGACCTGGCTATGGCTACACCTTC
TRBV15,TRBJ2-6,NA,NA,CATSRSGTGANVLTF,TGTGCCACCAGCAGATCGGGGACTGGGGCCAACGTCCTGACTTTC
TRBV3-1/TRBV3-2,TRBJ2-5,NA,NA,CASSQGWLDGQETQYF,TGTGCCAGCAGCCAAGGTTGGCTAGACGGCCAAGAGACCCAGTACTTC
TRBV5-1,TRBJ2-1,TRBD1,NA,CASSQDRASYNEQFF,TGCGCCAGCAGCCAGGACAGGGCCTCATACAATGAGCAGTTCTTC
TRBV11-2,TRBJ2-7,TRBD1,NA,CASRPTGVLSYEQYF,TGTGCCAGCAGACCTACAGGGGTCCTATCCTACGAGCAGTACTTC
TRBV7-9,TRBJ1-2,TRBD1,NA,CASSSRQGPGYTF,TGTGCCAGCAGCTCTCGACAGGGTCCAGGCTACACCTTC
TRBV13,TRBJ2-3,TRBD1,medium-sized,CASSRQGADTQYF,TGTGCCAGCAGCCGCCAGGGGGCTGATACGCAGTATTTT
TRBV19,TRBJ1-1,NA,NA,CASSMWGAGNTEAFF,TGTGCCAGTAGTATGTGGGGGGCCGGGAACACTGAAGCTTTCTTT
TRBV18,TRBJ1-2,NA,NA,CASSPLEGSYGYTF,TGTGCCAGCTCCCCATTAGAGGGCTCCTATGGCTACACCTTC
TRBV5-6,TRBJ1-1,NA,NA,CASSLAGPNTEAFF,TGTGCCAGCAGCTTGGCTGGGCCGAACACTGAAGCTTTCTTT
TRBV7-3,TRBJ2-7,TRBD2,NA,CASSFSLGLAGDYEQYF,TGTGCCAGCAGCTTCTCCTTAGGACTAGCGGGGGACTACGAGCAGTACTTC
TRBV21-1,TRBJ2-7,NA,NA,CASSKSSYEQYF,TGTGCCAGCAGCAAATCCTCCTACGAGCAGTACTTC
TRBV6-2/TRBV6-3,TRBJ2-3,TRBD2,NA,CASSSDLRVGSGTGDTQYF,TGTGCCAGCAGTTCGGACCTCAGGGTCGGCAGCGGGACGGGGGATACGCAGTATTTT
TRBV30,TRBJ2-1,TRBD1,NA,CAWSLRRDRGARNEQFF,TGTGCCTGGAGTCTCCGTCGGGACAGGGGGGCGCGTAATGAGCAGTTCTTC
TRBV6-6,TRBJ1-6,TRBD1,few,CASSPDTGGQIYSPLHF,TGTGCCAGCAGTCCCGACACAGGGGGCCAAATTTATTCACCCCTCCACTTT
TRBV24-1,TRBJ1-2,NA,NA,CATSDLTQNYGYTF,TGTGCCACCAGTGACCTTACACAAAACTATGGCTACACCTTC
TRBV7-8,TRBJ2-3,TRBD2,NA,CASSPPGTSGVGTQYF,TGTGCCAGCAGCCCCCCCGGGACTAGCGGGGTGGGTACGCAGTATTTT
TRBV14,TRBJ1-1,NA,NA,CASSQGTRAFF,TGTGCCAGCAGCCAAGGGACGAGGGCTTTCTTT
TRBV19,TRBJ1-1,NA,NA,CASSMVGSGKTTEAFF,TGTGCCAGTAGTATGGTCGGGTCGGGTAAAACGACTGAAGCTTTCTTT
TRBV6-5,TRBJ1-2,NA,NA,CASSYGRSHSYGYTF,TGTGCCAGCAGTTACGGTCGCAGCCACTCCTATGGCTACACCTTC
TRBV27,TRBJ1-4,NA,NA,CASTNNFRGEMEEKLFF,TGTGCCAGCACCAATAATTTCCGGGGGGAAATGGAGGAAAAACTGTTTTTT
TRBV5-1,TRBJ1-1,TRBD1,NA,CASSFTGGGIDTEAFF,TGCGCCAGCAGCTTTACAGGGGGCGGGATTGACACTGAAGCTTTCTTT
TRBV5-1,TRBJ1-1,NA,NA,CASSLGGGAGMTEAFF,TGCGCCAGCAGCTTGGGTGGAGGCGCGGGTATGACTGAAGCTTTCTTT
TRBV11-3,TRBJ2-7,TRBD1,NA,CASSLEARGTYEQYF,TGTGCCAGCAGCTTAGAGGCCAGGGGGACCTACGAGCAGTACTTC
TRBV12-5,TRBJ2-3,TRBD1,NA,CASGFKPQGVSTDTQYF,TGTGCTAGTGGTTTCAAACCCCAGGGGGTGTCGACAGATACGCAGTATTTT
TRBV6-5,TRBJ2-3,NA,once,CASSFSWDVSTDTQYF,TGTGCCAGCAGTTTCTCCTGGGACGTCAGCACAGATACGCAGTATTTT
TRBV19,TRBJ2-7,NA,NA,CASSSGIVYEQYF,TGTGCCAGTAGTAGCGGGATCGTCTACGAGCAGTACTTC
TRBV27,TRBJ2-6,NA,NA,CASSLRGGVSGANVLTF,TGTGCCAGCAGTTTACGGGGTGGAGTCTCTGGGGCCAACGTCCTGACTTTC
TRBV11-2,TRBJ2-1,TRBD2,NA,CVSSLDSIAGVRNEQFF,TGTGTCAGCAGCTTAGATTCGATAGCGGGAGTACGGAATGAGCAGTTCTTC
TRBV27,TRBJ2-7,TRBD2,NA,CASRGGSSYEQYF,TGTGCCAGCCGGGGAGGGAGCTCCTACGAGCAGTACTTC
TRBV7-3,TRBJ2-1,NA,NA,CASSPQHTKSNEQFF,TGTGCCAGCAGCCCACAGCACACCAAGTCCAATGAGCAGTTCTTC
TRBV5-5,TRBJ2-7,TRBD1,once,CASSGGTGGLLEQYF,TGTGCCAGCAGCGGAGGGACAGGGGGCCTCTTGGAGCAGTACTTC